A single sample gave rise to the 29 T cell receptor beta chains below, sequenced in a study of blood T cell repertoires in COVID-19. TCRdb's copy holds only in-frame clones and misses some; the assay was immunoSEQ multiplex PCR. The sample lists 120,000 or so clones; over 75% were seen once. Material for sequencing was peripheral blood. The receptor source for this set is a man aged 55 to 70 with acute or convalescent COVID-19.

The chain recombines TRBV27 with TRBJ2-1; D might be TRBD2 (5 bases). The V gene's germline CDR1 is MNHEY and CDR2 SMNVEV (reference sequence). Trimming stripped 0 bases from V and 6 bases from J, with 15 bases between. The CDR3 is made up of 16 amino acids. The CDR3 is CASSLSQAGVTNEQFF. Here the CDR3 DNA reads TGTGCCAGCAGTTTATCGCAGGCCGGGGTTACCAATGAGCAGTTCTTC.

The chain carries TRBV27 and TRBJ2-2; weak D call: TRBD1 (6 bases). The CDR3 runs 15 residues. CDR1 and CDR2 from the germline V gene are MNHEY and SMNVEV (reference sequence). V lost 6 bases to trimming and J lost 7 bases, with 18 bases between them. The CDR3 loop reads CASSYQQGPHGELFF. The CDR3 DNA sequence: TGTGCCAGCAGCTACCAACAGGGCCCCCACGGGGAGCTGTTTTTT.

This clone was seen once. In DNA form, the CDR3 reads TGTGCCACCAGCGCGGGACAGAGCTTTGGAAACACCATATATTTT. It codes for CATSAGQSFGNTIYF. The gene calls are TRBV15 and TRBJ1-3; 7 bases fit TRBD1. CDR3 length: 15 residues. Per germline, CDR1 LNHNV and CDR2 YYDKDF (reference sequence). The trim removed 5 bases at V and 3 bases at J, leaving 7 bases unmatched.

This clone has only one observation. CDR3 loop: CAGGDNYGYTF. In nucleotides, the CDR3 is TGTGCCGGGGGGGATAACTATGGCTACACCTTC. The chain recombines TRBV6-5 with TRBJ1-2; the D gene is possibly TRBD1 (5 bases). Germline CDR1 is MNHEY and CDR2 is SVGAGI. This CDR3 is 11 amino acids long. V lost 11 bases, J lost 1 base, and 8 bases lay in between.

The chain links TRBV7-2 to TRBJ2-3, with 7 bases identical to TRBD2. The germline V gene has CDR1 SGHTA and CDR2 FQGNSA. With V trimmed by 2 bases and J by 2 bases, 4 bases remained unmatched. This CDR3 contains 15 residues. The CDR3: CASSLRGVLTDTQYF. The CDR3 DNA follows: TGTGCCAGCAGCTTACGGGGGGTTCTCACAGATACGCAGTATTTT.

The genes are TRBV6-6 and TRBJ1-6; 7 bases map to TRBD1. In germline, CDR1 is MNHNY, CDR2 SVGAGI (reference sequence). The V gene end was trimmed by 5 bases and the J gene end by 7 bases; junction bases not matched to a gene: 17. This CDR3 is built from 18 residues. In nucleotides, the CDR3 is TGTGCCAGCAGTCCTCGACAGGGTTTCGGGGGCTCGAATTCACCCCTCCACTTT. Translated: CASSPRQGFGGSNSPLHF.

The rearrangement uses TRBV28 and TRBJ1-2; tentative D call: TRBD1 (6 bases). Trimming removed 6 bases from V and 4 bases from J, with 9 bases in between. Germline V gives CDR1 MDHEN, CDR2 SYDVKM. This CDR3 region has 12 residues. Here the CDR3 DNA reads TGTGCCAGCAGCCAGGACAGCTATGGCTACACCTTC. Protein sequence: CASSQDSYGYTF.

V usage is TRBV7-8 and J usage is TRBJ1-1, with D possibly TRBD1 on 5 matching bases. Trimming pared 5 bases from V and 0 bases from J, leaving 19 bases between. The germline gives CDR1 SGHVS, CDR2 FQNEAQ. CDR3 length equals 17 residues. The CDR3 protein is CASSLGRGGYMNTEAFF. The CDR3 DNA is TGTGCCAGCAGCCTAGGAAGGGGCGGATACATGAACACTGAAGCTTTCTTT.

The chain is built from TRBV27 and TRBJ2-7; possible D gene TRBD2, 6 bases. V gave up 5 bases and J gave up 2 bases, with 19 bases separating them. CDR3 length: 16 amino acids. The germline V gene has CDR1 MNHEY and CDR2 SMNVEV (reference sequence). DNA of the CDR3: TGTGCCAGCAGTCACCTTTTAACTAGCAGCCCCTACGAGCAGTACTTC. The encoded protein is CASSHLLTSSPYEQYF.

The gene calls are TRBV3-1 (or the pseudogene TRBV3-2) and TRBJ1-5, with a weak D call TRBD1 (6 bases). CDR3 length: 15 amino acids. Trimming cost V 3 bases and J 0 bases, with 9 bases left between them. Germline loops: CDR1 LGHDT, CDR2 YNNKEL (reference sequence). The CDR3 DNA follows: TGTGCCAGCAGCCAGGTACAGGGTAGCAATCAGCCCCAGCATTTT. It codes for CASSQVQGSNQPQHF.

The gene calls are TRBV11-2 and TRBJ2-2; TRBD2 matches 8 bases. Germline lookup yields CDR1 SGHAT and CDR2 FQNNGV. V trimming: 1 base; J trimming: 5 bases; junction bases outside the gene matches: 6. There are 16 residues in the CDR3. The CDR3 loop reads CASSLVSGSGTGELFF. The CDR3 region has the DNA TGTGCCAGCAGCTTAGTGAGCGGGAGTGGGACCGGGGAGCTGTTTTTT.

The chain joins TRBV7-2 to TRBJ2-7; D uncertain. Germline lookup yields CDR1 SGHTA and CDR2 FQGNSA. Trimming removed 7 bases at V and 5 bases at J, with 18 bases between. The CDR3 loop spans 14 amino acids. CDR3 sequence reads: CASTLPAATHEQYF. CDR3 coding DNA: TGTGCCAGCACCCTCCCTGCGGCAACCCACGAGCAGTACTTC.

The chain carries TRBV6-4 and TRBJ2-3; tentatively, D is TRBD2 (6 bases). The CDR3 loop spans 16 amino acids. Trimming left V 0 bases short and J 2 bases short, with 12 bases between. Per the germline V gene, CDR1 is MRHNA and CDR2 is SNTAGT. The CDR3 loop is CASSDSLASATDTQYF. The CDR3, as DNA: TGTGCCAGCAGTGACTCCCTAGCGTCGGCCACAGATACGCAGTATTTT.

The V call is TRBV7-9, the J call TRBJ1-4; 10 nucleotides align to TRBD1. This CDR3 is 14 amino acids long. Trimming removed 5 bases from V and 7 bases from J; junction bases left unmatched: 4. Germline V gene sequence: CDR1 SEHNR, CDR2 FQNEAQ (reference sequence). As DNA, the CDR3 is TGTGCCAGCAGCCCGACAGGGGGCGTTGAAAAACTGTTTTTT. It specifies CASSPTGGVEKLFF. Using reference TRBV7-9 and TRBJ1-4 for the parts outside the CDR3, the full variable domain is DTGVSQNPRHKITKRGQNVTFRCDPISEHNRLYWYRQTLGQGPEFLTYFQNEAQLEKSRLLSDRFSAERPKGSFSTLEIQRTEQGDSAMYLCASSPTGGVEKLFFGSGTQLSVL.

The rearrangement uses TRBV11-2 and TRBJ2-4; 9 bases agree with TRBD2. V lost 0 bases and J lost 6; bases outside the gene matches: 9. The CDR3 is 17 amino acids. CDR1 and CDR2 (germline): SGHAT, FQNNGV. CDR3 in DNA: TGTGCCAGCAGCTTAGATCTGGGGCGGGAGGGAGGAAACATTCAGTACTTC. This encodes CASSLDLGREGGNIQYF.

V gene TRBV27 combines with J gene TRBJ2-7; perhaps TRBD2 as D (5 bases). The V gene lost 6 bases and the J gene lost 5 bases, with 20 bases spanning the gap. Germline V gene data show CDR1 as MNHEY and CDR2 as SMNVEV (reference sequence). There are 15 residues in the CDR3. In DNA form, the CDR3 reads TGTGCCAGCAGCCATAGAGGGAGTAAGGTCAACGAGCAGTACTTC. Protein sequence: CASSHRGSKVNEQYF.

The CDR3 sequence: CASSIVGQGFATNEKLFF. The CDR3 DNA is TGTGCCAGTAGTATAGTGGGGCAGGGATTTGCAACTAATGAAAAACTGTTTTTT. This chain joins TRBV19 and TRBJ1-4, with D perhaps TRBD1 (5 bases). Germline CDR1 is LNHDA and CDR2 is SQIVND (reference sequence). The germline V and J ends were trimmed by 1 base and 0 bases, with 15 bases remaining between them. The CDR3 consists of 18 residues.

The V call is TRBV5-1, the J call TRBJ2-1, with 11 bases fitting TRBD2. The CDR3 is made up of 15 amino acids. V lost 0 bases and J lost 6; bases outside the gene matches: 2. Germline CDR1 SGHRS, CDR2 YFSETQ. CDR3 loop: CASSLDSGRVNEQFF. The CDR3 bases are TGCGCCAGCAGCTTGGATAGCGGGAGGGTCAATGAGCAGTTCTTC. The variable domain in full, completed from reference TRBV5-1 and TRBJ2-1, reads KAGVTQTPRYLIKTRGQQVTLSCSPISGHRSVSWYQQTPGQGLQFLFEYFSETQRNKGNFPGRFSGRQFSNSRSEMNVSTLELGDSALYLCASSLDSGRVNEQFFGPGTRLTVL.

The chain couples TRBV28 to TRBJ1-1; 11 nucleotides align to TRBD1. J gave up 3 bases and V 0 bases, and 0 bases lay outside the gene matches. Germline CDR1 is MDHEN and CDR2 is SYDVKM. This CDR3 is built from 15 residues. The CDR3 sequence: CASSLWGQGDTEAFF. CDR3 in DNA: TGTGCCAGCAGTTTATGGGGACAGGGGGACACTGAAGCTTTCTTT.

This chain links TRBV9 with TRBJ1-3; D unclear. The length of the CDR3 is 14 residues. Trimming left V 0 bases short and J 0 bases short, with 4 bases between. CDR1 is SGDLS and CDR2 is YYNGEE in the germline V gene. Here the CDR3 reads CASSVDNSGNTIYF. The CDR3, as DNA: TGTGCCAGCAGCGTAGACAACTCTGGAAACACCATATATTTT.

The V gene is TRBV19, the J gene TRBJ1-5, with 8 bases aligning to TRBD1. Germline loops: CDR1 LNHDA, CDR2 SQIVND (reference sequence). The CDR3 extends over 16 amino acids. The J segment lost 8 bases and the V segment lost 5 bases, leaving 14 bases of the junction unmatched. The CDR3 protein is CASSPPNDRGGKPQHF. The CDR3 DNA sequence: TGTGCCAGTAGTCCCCCCAACGACAGGGGAGGGAAGCCCCAGCATTTT. Variable domain in full (rest from reference TRBV19 and TRBJ1-5): DGGITQSPKYLFRKEGQNVTLSCEQNLNHDAMYWYRQDPGQGLRLIYYSQIVNDFQKGDIAEGYSVSREKKESFPLTVTSAQKNPTAFYLCASSPPNDRGGKPQHFGDGTRLSIL.

The V gene is TRBV21-1, the J gene TRBJ1-5; TRBD1, the table's D call, lacks a check against the DNA. TRBV21-1 is noted as a pseudogene. The CDR3 sequence is 15 residues long. The CDR3 coding sequence is TGTGCCAGCAGTTACGTATCGGACAGGGAACAGCCCCAGCATTTT. This encodes CASSYVSDREQPQHF.

The chain uses TRBV18 and TRBJ2-2, with TRBD1 as a possible D gene (6 bases). V was clipped by 2 bases and J by 5 bases, with 9 bases between them. The CDR3 spans 14 residues. Looked up from germline, CDR1 is KGHSH and CDR2 is LQKENI. The CDR3 DNA is TGTGCCAGCTCACCATCCACAGGGACCGGGGAGCTGTTTTTT. This translates into CASSPSTGTGELFF.

V usage is TRBV19 and J usage is TRBJ2-7; D gene uncertain. The germline CDR1 and CDR2 sequences are LNHDA and SQIVND (reference sequence). The CDR3 runs 15 residues. Deletions cut 1 base from V and 4 bases from J, with 14 bases between. CDR3 region: CASSIGYSYLYEQYF. The DNA of the CDR3 is TGTGCCAGTAGTATAGGATACAGCTACCTATACGAGCAGTACTTC.

This chain uses TRBV6-6 with TRBJ2-7; 8 nucleotides line up with TRBD1. Per germline, CDR1 MNHNY and CDR2 SVGAGI (reference sequence). CDR3 length equals 13 residues. J was trimmed by 6 bases and V by 2 bases; bases with no gene match: 3. CDR3 in DNA: TGTGCCAGCAGTTACAGACAGGGGAGCGAGCAGTACTTC. It translates to CASSYRQGSEQYF.

This clone was detected only once. The chain joins TRBV2 to TRBJ2-7; 12 nucleotides align to TRBD2. V shed 1 base and J 7 bases; nucleotides not matched to a gene: 14. Germline assignment: CDR1 SNHLY and CDR2 FYNNEI. This CDR3 has 18 residues. The CDR3 nucleotides read TGTGCCAGCAGTGAAGTGAAGTTCTCTAGCGGGAGGGCCGGTGAGCAGTACTTC. This encodes CASSEVKFSSGRAGEQYF.

This clone was seen only once. The rearrangement links TRBV9 to TRBJ2-2; 13 bases line up with TRBD2. Germline CDR1 and CDR2: SGDLS and YYNGEE. The CDR3 is made up of 18 amino acids. V was clipped by 1 base and J by 2 bases; unmatched bases: 5. CDR3 DNA: TGTGCCAGCAGCGTAATTGGGACTAGCGGGATTAACACCGGGGAGCTGTTTTTT. Translating gives CASSVIGTSGINTGELFF. Together with reference TRBV9 and TRBJ2-2, the CDR3 gives the full variable domain: DSGVTQTPKHLITATGQRVTLRCSPRSGDLSVYWYQQSLDQGLQFLIQYYNGEERAKGNILERFSAQQFPDLHSELNLSSLELGDSALYFCASSVIGTSGINTGELFFGEGSRLTVL.

This chain joins TRBV11-2 and TRBJ2-2; perhaps TRBD1 as D (6 bases). This CDR3 has 14 amino acids. In germline, CDR1 is SGHAT, CDR2 FQNNGV. V was shortened by 0 bases and J by 4 bases, with 6 bases between the two germline ends. CDR3 DNA sequence: TGTGCCAGCAGCTTAGAGGGGGCCACCGGGGAGCTGTTTTTT. It encodes CASSLEGATGELFF.

The chain carries TRBV29-1 and TRBJ1-1, with 7 bases matching TRBD1. V dropped 5 bases and J dropped 4; count of bases not matched to a gene: 10. The CDR3 extends over 14 amino acids. Germline CDR1 and CDR2: SQVTM and ANQGSEA. The CDR3 region is CSVRLQGVVTEAFF. The CDR3 region has the DNA TGCAGCGTTCGGCTTCAGGGGGTGGTCACTGAAGCTTTCTTT.